This T cell receptor beta chain was sequenced during a study of cytomegalovirus exposure and HLA in healthy donors. Study summary: Of some 400 genotyped donors, 65% to 85% clustered with self-reported Caucasian donors.

Amplification used 60 Vbeta primers and 13 Jbeta primers. Assay: immunoSEQ multiplex PCR; the TCRdb copy retains only in-frame clones and omits some. The sample holds approximately 150,000 clones, roughly 74% seen once. This clone was counted a few times. This CDR3 contains 16 residues. Trimming took 8 bases from V and 0 from J, leaving 17 bases between them. Germline lookup yields CDR1 SNHLY and CDR2 FYNNEI. This sequence originates from a young woman in good health and CMV-seropositive. The sample was PBMCs. The J gene is TRBJ2-1, the V gene TRBV2; D is perhaps TRBD2 (5 bases). CDR3 region: CASRFGSGNSYNEQFF. The CDR3 nucleotides are TGTGCCAGCCGATTCGGTTCCGGGAACTCCTACAATGAGCAGTTCTTC.